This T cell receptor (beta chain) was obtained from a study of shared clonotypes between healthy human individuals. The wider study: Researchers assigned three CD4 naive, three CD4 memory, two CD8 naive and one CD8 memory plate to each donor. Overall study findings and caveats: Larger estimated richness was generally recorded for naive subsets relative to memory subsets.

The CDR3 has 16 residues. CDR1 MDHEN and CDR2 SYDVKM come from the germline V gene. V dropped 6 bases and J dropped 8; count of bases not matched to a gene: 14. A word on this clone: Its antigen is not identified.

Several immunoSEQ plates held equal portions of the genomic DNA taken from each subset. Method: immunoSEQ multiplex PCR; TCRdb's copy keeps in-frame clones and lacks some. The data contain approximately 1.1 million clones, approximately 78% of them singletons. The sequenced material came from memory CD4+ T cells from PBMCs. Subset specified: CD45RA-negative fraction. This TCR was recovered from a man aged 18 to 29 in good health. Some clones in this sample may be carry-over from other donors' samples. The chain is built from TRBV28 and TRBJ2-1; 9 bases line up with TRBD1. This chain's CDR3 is CASRVLSTGGTYEQFF. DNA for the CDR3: TGTGCCAGCAGGGTTTTATCGACAGGGGGGACCTATGAGCAGTTCTTC.